Listed below are T cell receptor beta chains from one sample, sequenced in a study of cytomegalovirus exposure and HLA in healthy donors. Measured with immunoSEQ multiplex PCR; TCRdb has only the in-frame clones, and not every one. This sample contains around 110,000 clones. The sample consisted of PBMCs. The receptors shown here come from a man aged 30-40 years in good health and CMV-seronegative. CDR3s include the opening cysteine and the closing phenylalanine or tryptophan.

j_call	v_call	cdr3_aa
TRBJ1-5	TRBV6-5	CASSYKGGIGQPQHF
TRBJ1-6	TRBV10-3	CASGTGLGTSPLHF
TRBJ1-2	TRBV7-6	CASSLGAGGNYGYTF
TRBJ2-3	TRBV9	CASSPITDTQYF
TRBJ1-4	TRBV19	CASSPGKTNEKLFF
TRBJ2-1	TRBV14	CASSHLAGGPNHEQFF
TRBJ2-5	TRBV4-2	CASSQEGGREETQYF
TRBJ2-1	TRBV21-1	CASSRWTSGRGGEQFF
TRBJ2-2	TRBV2	CASRGPRTTPGELFF
TRBJ2-7	TRBV27	CASSFSTPYEQYF
TRBJ1-2	TRBV5-4	CASSAPTGVDGYTF
TRBJ2-2	TRBV5-1	CASSPVAGNTGELFF
TRBJ1-2	TRBV7-9	CASSLAGTGGSISGYTF
TRBJ2-7	TRBV6-5	CASSYGRGGLDEQYF
TRBJ2-3	TRBV6-5	CASSYSAGGGTDTQYF
TRBJ1-2	TRBV15	CATSRETGGYSYTF
TRBJ1-2	TRBV2	CASRDRANYGYTF
TRBJ1-4	TRBV13	CASSLGNSNNEKLFF
TRBJ2-7	TRBV7-9	CASSPDRVYEQYF
TRBJ1-2	TRBV6-5	CRWPGVNYGYTF
TRBJ2-3	TRBV7-3	CASSPGTSTDTQYF
TRBJ2-2	TRBV6-6	CASSSPGGTGELFF
TRBJ1-5	TRBV28	CASRETGDYQPQHF
TRBJ1-3	TRBV5-1	CASSPQGAGNTIYF
TRBJ2-5	TRBV11-2	CASSFGQRETQYF
TRBJ1-2	TRBV19	CASSIGTVPGYTF
TRBJ2-1	TRBV5-1	CASSGGGGSYNEQFF
TRBJ2-3	TRBV29-1	CSVEDQWRGSTDTQYF
TRBJ1-2	TRBV6-5	CASTRGQGLYGYTF
TRBJ2-5	TRBV4-2	CASSQGQAQETQYF
TRBJ2-5	TRBV5-4	CASSSGLAGAGETQYF
TRBJ2-5	TRBV7-8	CASSFGYRGGQETQYF
TRBJ1-1	TRBV28	CASSLPGTASEAFF
TRBJ2-5	TRBV18	CASSPGTIQETQYF
TRBJ2-5	TRBV18	CASSPGTGFRETQYF
TRBJ2-6	TRBV7-2	CASSELAAGANVLTF
TRBJ1-4	TRBV5-1	CASSFQGVDEKLFF